This TCR beta chain was profiled in a study of identical twins (dated by TCRdb to 2016 to 2017). Broadly, across the study: To test whether fetal clonotypes persist, this study deep-sequenced TCR alpha and beta repertoires from monozygotic twins, from unrelated adults of various ages, and from cord blood. To rule out contamination, the twin experiments were replicated at different times with different library preparation protocols.

Here is what the overall study found, with its caveats: Because the same donors could not be followed over many years, conclusions were based on cross-sectional statistical analysis. Compared with coincidental sharing between unrelated individuals, an excess of low generation-probability sequences was observed among out-of-frame TCR alpha sequences shared between twins. In beta out-of-frame sequences, excess twin sharing was weaker, because having fewer shared sequences lowered the signal-to-noise ratio. Out-of-frame TCR alpha sharing in monozygotic twins was systematically underestimated by recombination models, whereas sharing between unrelated individuals was in agreement with the recombination models. Zero-insertion analyses could be partly confounded by invariant T cells such as MAIT and iNKT, although diverse VJ usage argued against such confounding for most clonotypes. Fewer insertions were carried by abundant cord blood beta clonotypes; a weaker similar trend was observed in young adult naive repertoires, while no such trend was observed in memory repertoires.

The library came from 5' RACE. Sequencing was carried out with an Illumina HiSeq 2000. Template switching added a universal primer binding site, and the final cDNA carried a unique molecular identifier that allowed TCR cDNA molecules to be counted accurately. Specific primers in the conserved constant-segment region were used to synthesize first-strand cDNA for TCR alpha and beta chains. To control for contamination, every cDNA library carried two barcodes: a SMART-Mk sample barcode plus Illumina barcodes. TruSeq adapter sequences, together with Illumina sample barcodes, were added in two successive PCR steps. TCR alpha and beta cDNA libraries were sequenced on the Illumina HiSeq platform with custom primers. As for how the authors treated the data: MiGEC processed the raw reads to extract unique molecular identifiers, while MiXCR was used to determine the CDR3 positions. Recombination models were inferred per individual with the repgenHMM and IGoR tools using an EM algorithm. Shared clonotype analysis was performed with the tcR package in R, normalizing sharing by the product of cloneset sizes. To study raw recombination without the effects of thymic and clonal selection, out-of-frame nonproductive sequences were analyzed. TCRdb cleaned the public reads at Q25 with fastp, built clones with MiXCR and kept in-frame beta chains. Each CDR3 protein gets just one entry, which takes the most common genes and DNA from the rows behind it. V and J calls and clone size were set by TCRdb, not the authors. The sample yields some 600,000 distinct CDR3 sequences; about 7.6% were counted once. 1.6% of the sample is taken by the ten largest.

Taken from cysteine to phenylalanine, the CDR3 has 16 residues. The entry retains the CDR3 DNA only, 48 bases that are in frame from base 1. V ends up 4 bases short and J 1 base short, with an unmatched junction base count of 5. CDR1 and CDR2 were assigned from the germline V gene as KGHDR and SFDVKD. Many counts were recorded for this clonotype. Its recognized antigen is unknown. Within one base of it there is no much larger clone, and no base qualities were kept. Every donor in the study was a healthy Caucasian. The twin cohort consisted of three pairs of female monozygotic twins, all aged about 18 to 30 years. Peripheral blood mononuclear cells were the source from which RNA for the TCR libraries was isolated. This sample also belongs to another study, concerning yellow fever vaccine responses in identical twins. The second study's paper adds: The authors reported that the T cell response to vaccination in identical twins appeared partly convergent and partly personalized. Focusing on identical twins, the study followed the T cell clones that responded to the vaccine, and did so with precision.

The sequence links TRBV24-1 to TRBJ2-5; 10 junctional bases match TRBD1. The specimen sequenced was PBMCs. The receptor comes from a woman in her late teens or twenties in good health. This receptor has the CDR3 CATSDAGTGVQETQYF. In nucleotide form, the sequence is TGTGCCACCAGTGACGCCGGGACAGGGGTCCAAGAGACCCAGTACTTC.